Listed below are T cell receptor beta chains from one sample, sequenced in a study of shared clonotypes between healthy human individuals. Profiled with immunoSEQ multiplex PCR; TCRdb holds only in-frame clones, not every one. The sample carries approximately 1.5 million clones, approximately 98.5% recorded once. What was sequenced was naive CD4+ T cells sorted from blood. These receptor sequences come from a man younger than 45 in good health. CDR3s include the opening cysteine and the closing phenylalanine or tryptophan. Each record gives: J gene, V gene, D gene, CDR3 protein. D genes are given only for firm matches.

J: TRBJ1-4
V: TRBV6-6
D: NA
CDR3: CASSSTGGREKLFF

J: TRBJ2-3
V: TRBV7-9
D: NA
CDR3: CASSLVLAEPSTDTQYF

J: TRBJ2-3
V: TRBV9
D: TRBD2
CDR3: CASSARQRAGVRGDTQYF

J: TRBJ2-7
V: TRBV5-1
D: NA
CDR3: CASSLSGQRYEQYF

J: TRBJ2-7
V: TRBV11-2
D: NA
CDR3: CASSLVAFYEQYF

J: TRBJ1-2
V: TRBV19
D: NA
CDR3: CASSMGERRYGYTF

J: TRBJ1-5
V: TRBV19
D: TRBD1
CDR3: CASSTGTGYSNQPQHF

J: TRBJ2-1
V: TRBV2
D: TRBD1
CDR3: CASSGVTGGHEQFF

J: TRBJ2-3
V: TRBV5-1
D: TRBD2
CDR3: CASSFGLAASTDTQYF

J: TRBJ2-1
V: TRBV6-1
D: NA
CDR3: CASSLTPSEQFF

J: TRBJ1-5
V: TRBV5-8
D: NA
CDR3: CASSQHTGPGNQPQHF

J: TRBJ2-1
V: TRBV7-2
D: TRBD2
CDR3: CASSLGSGRARNEQFF

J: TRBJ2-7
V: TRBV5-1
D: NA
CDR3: CASSALTNYEQYF

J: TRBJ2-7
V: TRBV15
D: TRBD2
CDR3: CATSPGGRVEQYF

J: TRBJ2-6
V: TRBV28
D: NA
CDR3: CASTQWTSGANVLTF

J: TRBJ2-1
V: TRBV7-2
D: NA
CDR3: CASSFRQFDPTSYNEQFF

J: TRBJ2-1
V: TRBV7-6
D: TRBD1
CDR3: CASSLAISGRQGGYNEQFF

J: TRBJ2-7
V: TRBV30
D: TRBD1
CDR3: CAWSVHGTGAIYEQYF

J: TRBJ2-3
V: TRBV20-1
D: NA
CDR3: CSARLEDTQYF

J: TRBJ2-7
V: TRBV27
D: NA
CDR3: CASSLQGSGEQYF

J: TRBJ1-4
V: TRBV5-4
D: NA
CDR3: CASSSYYRVLGEKLFF

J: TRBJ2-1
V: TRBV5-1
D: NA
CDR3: CASSLGLSYNEQFF

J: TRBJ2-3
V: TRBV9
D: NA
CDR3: CASSVAAGGSTDTQYF